This T cell receptor (beta chain) comes out of a study of type 1 regulatory T cells (dated by TCRdb to the early 2020s). With regard to the full study: An in vitro protocol by which a Tr1-enriched, alloantigen-specific CD4 T cell product named T-allo10 was generated was characterized in the study. T-allo10 was being evaluated clinically in patients with hematological malignancies who were receiving allogeneic hematopoietic stem cell transplantation.

Study-wide conclusions, independent of this receptor: A more restricted TCR repertoire was observed in Tr1 cells than in non-Tr1 cells, and this restriction was interpreted in the study as alloantigen-induced clonal expansion.

TCRdb records Illumina MiSeq as the sequencer. TCRdb's own reprocessing of the public reads used fastp at Q25 and MiXCR and kept productive beta chains. Rows with a matching CDR3 protein are joined into one entry that keeps the most common DNA and genes. The sample data list approximately 43,000 distinct CDR3 sequences, and 12% of these were observed just once. The top ten clonotypes cover around 7.5% of the sample. The CDR3 spans 15 residues, from the cysteine through the phenylalanine. CDR3 DNA is the only sequence kept; it has 45 bases, read in frame from the first base. According to the germline V gene (reference sequence), CDR1 reads DFQATT and CDR2 reads SNEGSKA. Trimming removed 3 bases from V and 6 bases from J, leaving 18 bases between the germline ends. Points on this clonotype: The target of this receptor is not known. No base quality values were provided; no much bigger clone lies one nucleotide off.

Material: cultured non-Tr1 T cells, either the whole culture or a sorted T cell fraction (not recorded which). Explained via the paper, the cell subset or site label denotes: non-Tr1 population from the T-allo10 product. This TCR came from a human donor in good health. The chain is assembled from TRBV20-1 and TRBJ2-1; the D gene is perhaps TRBD2, on 6 matching bases. The nucleotides are TGCAGTGCTAGTCCCCTTCGCGGGATTGTCAATGAGCAGTTCTTC. Translated, it reads CSASPLRGIVNEQFF.